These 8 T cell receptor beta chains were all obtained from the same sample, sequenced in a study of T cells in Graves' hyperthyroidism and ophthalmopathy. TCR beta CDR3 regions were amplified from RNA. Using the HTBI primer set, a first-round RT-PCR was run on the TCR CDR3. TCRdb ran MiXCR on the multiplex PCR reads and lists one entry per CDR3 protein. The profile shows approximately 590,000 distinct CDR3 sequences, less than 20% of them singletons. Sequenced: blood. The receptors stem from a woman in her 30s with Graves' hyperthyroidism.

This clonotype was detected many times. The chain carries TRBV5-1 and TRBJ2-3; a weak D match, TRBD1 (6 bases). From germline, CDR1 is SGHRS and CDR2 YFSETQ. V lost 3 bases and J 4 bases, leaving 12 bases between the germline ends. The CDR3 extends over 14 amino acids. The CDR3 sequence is CASSWAGVADTQYF. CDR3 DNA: TGCGCCAGCAGCTGGGCAGGGGTGGCAGATACGCAGTATTTT.

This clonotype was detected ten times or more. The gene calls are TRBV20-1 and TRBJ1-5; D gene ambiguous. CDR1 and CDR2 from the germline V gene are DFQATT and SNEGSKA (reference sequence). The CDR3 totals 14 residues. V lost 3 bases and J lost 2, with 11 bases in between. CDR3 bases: TGCAGTGCTAGGTTGGGGTCCGGCAATCAGCCCCAGCATTTT. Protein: CSARLGSGNQPQHF.

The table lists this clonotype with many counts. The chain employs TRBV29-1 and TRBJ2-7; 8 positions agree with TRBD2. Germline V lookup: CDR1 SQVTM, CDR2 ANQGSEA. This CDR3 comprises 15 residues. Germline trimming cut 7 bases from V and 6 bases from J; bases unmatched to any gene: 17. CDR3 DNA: TGCAGCGCCGGGGGGGGGGGACGGATTGGAAGCGAGCAGTACTTC. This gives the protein CSAGGGGRIGSEQYF.

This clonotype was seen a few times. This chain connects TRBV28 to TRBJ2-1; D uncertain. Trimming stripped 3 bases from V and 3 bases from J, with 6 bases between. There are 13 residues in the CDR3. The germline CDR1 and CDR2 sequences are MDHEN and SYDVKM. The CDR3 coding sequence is TGTGCCAGCAGTTTCTCGCACTACAATGAGCAGTTCTTC. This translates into CASSFSHYNEQFF.

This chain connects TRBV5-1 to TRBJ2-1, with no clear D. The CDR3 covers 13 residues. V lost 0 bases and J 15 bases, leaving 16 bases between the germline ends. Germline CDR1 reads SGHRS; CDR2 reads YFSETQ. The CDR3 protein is CASSLEAGAPSFF. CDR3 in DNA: TGCGCCAGCAGCTTGGAGGCTGGAGCCCCTTCGTTCTTC.

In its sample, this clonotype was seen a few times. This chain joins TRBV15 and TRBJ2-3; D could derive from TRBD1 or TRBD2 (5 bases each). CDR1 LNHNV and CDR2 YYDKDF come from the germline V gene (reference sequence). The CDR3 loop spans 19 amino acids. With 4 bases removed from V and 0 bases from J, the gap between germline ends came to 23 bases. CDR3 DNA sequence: TGTGCCACCAGCAAGTTCCCGAGGGACCCCAATATCAGCACAGATACGCAGTATTTT. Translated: CATSKFPRDPNISTDTQYF.

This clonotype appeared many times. The CDR3 here is CASRSGAKNIQYF. In nucleotides, the CDR3 is TGTGCCAGCAGAAGCGGGGCCAAAAACATTCAGTACTTC. The chain joins TRBV2 to TRBJ2-4, with D possibly matching TRBD2 (6 bases). This CDR3 is 13 amino acids long. From germline, CDR1 is SNHLY and CDR2 FYNNEI. Trimming took 6 bases from V and 1 from J, leaving 7 bases between them.

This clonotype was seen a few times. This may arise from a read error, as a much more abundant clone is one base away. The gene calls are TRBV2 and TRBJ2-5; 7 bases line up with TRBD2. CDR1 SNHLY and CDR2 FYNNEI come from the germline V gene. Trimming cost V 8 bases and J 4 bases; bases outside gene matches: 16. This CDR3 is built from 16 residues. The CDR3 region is CASGIDGGSAGETQYF. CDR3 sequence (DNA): TGTGCCAGCGGAATTGATGGCGGGAGTGCGGGAGAGACCCAGTACTTC.